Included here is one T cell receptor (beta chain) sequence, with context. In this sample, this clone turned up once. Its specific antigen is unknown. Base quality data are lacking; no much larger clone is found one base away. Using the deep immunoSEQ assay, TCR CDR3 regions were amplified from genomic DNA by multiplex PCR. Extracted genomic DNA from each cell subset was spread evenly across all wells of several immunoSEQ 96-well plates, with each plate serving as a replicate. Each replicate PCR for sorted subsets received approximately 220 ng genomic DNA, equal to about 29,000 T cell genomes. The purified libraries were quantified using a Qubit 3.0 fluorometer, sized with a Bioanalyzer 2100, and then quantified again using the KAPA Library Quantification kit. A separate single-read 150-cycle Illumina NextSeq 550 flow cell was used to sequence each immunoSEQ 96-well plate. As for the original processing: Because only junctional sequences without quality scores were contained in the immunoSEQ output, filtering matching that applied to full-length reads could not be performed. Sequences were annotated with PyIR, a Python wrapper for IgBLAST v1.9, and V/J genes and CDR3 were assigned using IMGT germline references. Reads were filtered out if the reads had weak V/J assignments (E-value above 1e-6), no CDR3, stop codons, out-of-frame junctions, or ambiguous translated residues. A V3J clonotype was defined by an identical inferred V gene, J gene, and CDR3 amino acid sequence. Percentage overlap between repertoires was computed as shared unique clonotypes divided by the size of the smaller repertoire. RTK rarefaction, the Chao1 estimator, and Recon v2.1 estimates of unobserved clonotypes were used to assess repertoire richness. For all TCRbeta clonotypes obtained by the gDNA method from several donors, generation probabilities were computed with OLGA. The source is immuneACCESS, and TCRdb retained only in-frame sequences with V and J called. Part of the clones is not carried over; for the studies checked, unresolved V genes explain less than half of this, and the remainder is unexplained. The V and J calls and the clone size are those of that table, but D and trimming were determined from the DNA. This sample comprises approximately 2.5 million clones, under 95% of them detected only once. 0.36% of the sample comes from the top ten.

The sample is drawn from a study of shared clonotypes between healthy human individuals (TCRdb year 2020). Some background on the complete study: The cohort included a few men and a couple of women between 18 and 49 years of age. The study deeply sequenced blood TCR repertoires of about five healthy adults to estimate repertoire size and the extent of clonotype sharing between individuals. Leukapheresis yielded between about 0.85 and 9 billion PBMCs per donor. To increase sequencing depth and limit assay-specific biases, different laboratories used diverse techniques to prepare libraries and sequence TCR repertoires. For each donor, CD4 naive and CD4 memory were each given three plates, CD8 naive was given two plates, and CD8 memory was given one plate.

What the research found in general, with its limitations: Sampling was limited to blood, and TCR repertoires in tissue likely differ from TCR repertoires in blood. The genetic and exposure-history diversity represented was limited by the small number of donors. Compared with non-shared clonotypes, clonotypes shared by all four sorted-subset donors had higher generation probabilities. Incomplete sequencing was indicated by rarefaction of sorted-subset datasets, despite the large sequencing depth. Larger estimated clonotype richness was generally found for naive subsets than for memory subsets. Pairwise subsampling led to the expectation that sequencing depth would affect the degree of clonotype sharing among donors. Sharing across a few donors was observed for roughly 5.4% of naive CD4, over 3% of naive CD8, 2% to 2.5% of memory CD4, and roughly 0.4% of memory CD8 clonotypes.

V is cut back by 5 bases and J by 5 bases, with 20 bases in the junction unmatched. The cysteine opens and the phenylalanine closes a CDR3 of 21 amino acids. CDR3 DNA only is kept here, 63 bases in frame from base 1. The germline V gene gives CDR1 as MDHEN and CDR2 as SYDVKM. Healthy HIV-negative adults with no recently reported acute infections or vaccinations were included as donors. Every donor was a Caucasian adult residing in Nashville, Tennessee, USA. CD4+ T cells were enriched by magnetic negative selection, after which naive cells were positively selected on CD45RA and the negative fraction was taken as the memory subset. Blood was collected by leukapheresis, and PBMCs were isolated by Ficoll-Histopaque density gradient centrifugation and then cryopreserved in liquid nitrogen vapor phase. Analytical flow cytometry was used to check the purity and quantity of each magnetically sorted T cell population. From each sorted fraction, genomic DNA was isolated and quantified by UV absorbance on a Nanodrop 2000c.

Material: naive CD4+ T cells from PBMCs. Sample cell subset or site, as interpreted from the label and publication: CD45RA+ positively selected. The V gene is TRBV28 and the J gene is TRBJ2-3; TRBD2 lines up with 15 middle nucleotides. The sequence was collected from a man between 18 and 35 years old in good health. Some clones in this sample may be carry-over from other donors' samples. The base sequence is TGTGCCAGCAGTCAATCGGGACTAGCGGGAGGCGGAGGGGCTTATGGAGATACGCAGTATTTT. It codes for CASSQSGLAGGGGAYGDTQYF. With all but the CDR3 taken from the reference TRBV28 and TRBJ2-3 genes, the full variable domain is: DVKVTQSSRYLVKRTGEKVFLECVQDMDHENMFWYRQDPGLGLRLIYFSYDVKMKEKGDIPEGYSVSREKKERFSLILESASTNQTSMYLCASSQSGLAGGGGAYGDTQYFGPGTRLTVL.